The 14 T cell receptor beta chains below were found in one sample sequenced in a study of OX40 agonist ivuxolimab in advanced cancers. Profiling relied on immunoSEQ multiplex PCR, and the TCRdb table lists in-frame clones only, not all of them. The sample contains around 65,000 clones, over 90% of which appear only once. This material consisted of CD4+ or CD8+ T cells sorted from blood, taken in a trial of the OX40 agonist ivuxolimab. Source of these receptors: an adult with an advanced solid tumor such as melanoma, head and neck, liver or kidney cancer.

The chain couples TRBV10-3 to TRBJ2-1; 9 positions agree with TRBD2. J lost 8 bases, V lost 7 bases, and 9 bases had no gene match. This CDR3 has 14 residues. Germline loops: CDR1 ENHRY, CDR2 SYGVKD. In DNA, the CDR3 is TGTGCCATCAATGGGGGACTAGCTCCCGATGAGCAGTTCTTC. The encoded protein is CAINGGLAPDEQFF.

This chain connects TRBV28 to TRBJ1-1; 7 bases are shared with TRBD1. V lost 5 bases to trimming and J lost 7 bases; unmatched junction nucleotides: 10. CDR3 size: 14 residues. Germline assignment: CDR1 MDHEN and CDR2 SYDVKM. Written as DNA, the CDR3 is TGTGCCAGCAGTCGCCCGCGACAGGGCGGTGAAGCTTTCTTT. Protein: CASSRPRQGGEAFF.

The genes are TRBV6-1 and TRBJ1-1, with TRBD1 identical over 9 bases. CDR3 length: 17 amino acids. Germline CDR1 MNHNS, CDR2 SASEGT. The V gene end was trimmed by 0 bases and the J gene end by 6 bases; junction bases not matched to a gene: 11. DNA of the CDR3: TGTGCCAGCAGTGAAGCTGGGACAGGGCCCCCCGGGGCTGAAGCTTTCTTT. This sequence encodes CASSEAGTGPPGAEAFF.

This chain connects TRBV9 to TRBJ1-1; 8 nucleotides agree with TRBD1. Germline CDR1 SGDLS, CDR2 YYNGEE. This CDR3 contains 14 residues. V shed 3 bases and J 1 base; nucleotides not matched to a gene: 2. This CDR3 is CASSAGGANTEAFF. CDR3 sequence (DNA): TGTGCCAGCAGCGCAGGGGGCGCGAACACTGAAGCTTTCTTT.

The chain joins TRBV14 to TRBJ2-7; D is undetermined. V was shortened by 0 bases and J by 4 bases, with 13 bases between the two germline ends. This CDR3 comprises 15 residues. Looked up from germline, CDR1 is SGHDN and CDR2 is FVKESK. The CDR3 DNA sequence: TGTGCCAGCAGCCAAGAGGGAAGCGTGCTTTACGAGCAGTACTTC. Amino acids: CASSQEGSVLYEQYF.

This clone was detected once. V usage is TRBV19 and J usage is TRBJ2-2; possibly TRBD1 or TRBD2 for D (5 bases each). Trimming removed 2 bases from V and 2 bases from J, with 9 bases in between. The length of the CDR3 is 15 residues. Germline CDR1 LNHDA, CDR2 SQIVND (reference sequence). The CDR3 DNA follows: TGTGCCAGTAGTATAAACGGGGCCAACACCGGGGAGCTGTTTTTT. This encodes CASSINGANTGELFF. Supplemented by reference TRBV19 and TRBJ2-2, the full variable domain reads DGGITQSPKYLFRKEGQNVTLSCEQNLNHDAMYWYRQDPGQGLRLIYYSQIVNDFQKGDIAEGYSVSREKKESFPLTVTSAQKNPTAFYLCASSINGANTGELFFGEGSRLTVL.

The rearrangement links TRBV27 to TRBJ1-2; TRBD1 might be the D (6 bases). This CDR3 contains 12 residues. Trimming stripped 4 bases from V and 8 bases from J, with 11 bases between. CDR1 and CDR2 (germline): MNHEY, SMNVEV (reference sequence). The CDR3 protein is CASSSLGGGYTF. For the CDR3, the DNA is TGTGCCAGCAGTTCCCTCGGGGGCGGCTACACCTTC.

The rearrangement links TRBV6-1 to TRBJ2-2; 7 positions agree with TRBD2. Germline V gene sequence: CDR1 MNHNS, CDR2 SASEGT. J was trimmed by 7 bases and V by 5 bases; bases with no gene match: 7. The CDR3 sequence is 14 residues long. The CDR3 DNA sequence: TGTGCCAGCAGTCCCCGGGAGGAGGGCGGGGAGCTGTTTTTT. Translated, it gives CASSPREEGGELFF.

The V call is TRBV7-3, the J call TRBJ2-3; D remains ambiguous. Germline-derived CDR1 and CDR2 are SGHTA and FQGTGA. The ends were cut back, 1 base at V and 0 bases at J, with 8 bases in the middle. The CDR3 spans 15 residues. The CDR3 DNA reads TGTGCCAGCAGCTTAATAGGCCCTAGCACAGATACGCAGTATTTT. Its protein product is CASSLIGPSTDTQYF. Full variable domain (remainder filled in from reference TRBV7-3 and TRBJ2-3): GAGVSQTPSNKVTEKGKYVELRCDPISGHTALYWYRQSLGQGPEFLIYFQGTGAADDSGLPNDRFFAVRPEGSVSTLKIQRTERGDSAVYLCASSLIGPSTDTQYFGPGTRLTVL.

The chain joins TRBV6-4 to TRBJ2-1; D ambiguous. In germline, CDR1 is MRHNA, CDR2 SNTAGT. This CDR3 is 17 amino acids long. Between the trimmed V and J ends, which lost 11 bases and 5 bases, there was a span of 28 bases. The CDR3 loop is CALQARTHHLLHNEQFF. In DNA form, the CDR3 reads TGTGCCCTTCAGGCGCGGACCCATCATTTACTTCACAATGAGCAGTTCTTC.

J is TRBJ2-7 and V is TRBV11-2; TRBD1 might be the D (5 bases). Trimming pared 0 bases from V and 3 bases from J, leaving 12 bases between. Germline V gene sequence: CDR1 SGHAT, CDR2 FQNNGV. CDR3 length equals 15 residues. The CDR3 region is CASSLESTVHYEQYF. The CDR3, as DNA: TGTGCCAGCAGCTTAGAATCGACAGTTCACTACGAGCAGTACTTC.

This clone was counted once. The chain is built from TRBV7-8 and TRBJ1-2, with D possibly matching TRBD1 (5 bases). CDR1 is SGHVS, CDR2 FQNEAQ, per germline. This CDR3 has 13 residues. The V end was cut by 0 bases, the J end by 6 bases, with 8 bases between. CDR3 sequence: CASSLAGADGYTF. The DNA for the CDR3 is TGTGCCAGCAGCTTAGCCGGGGCTGATGGCTACACCTTC.

V gene TRBV6-1 combines with J gene TRBJ2-5; maybe TRBD2 (5 bases). Looked up from germline, CDR1 is MNHNS and CDR2 is SASEGT. The CDR3 runs to 15 residues. With 1 base removed from V and 3 bases from J, the gap between germline ends came to 12 bases. The CDR3 region has the DNA TGTGCCAGCAGTGAAGAGACTATTTCCGAAGAGACCCAGTACTTC. This gives the protein CASSEETISEETQYF.

The chain joins TRBV4-1 to TRBJ2-7; TRBD2 might be the D (5 bases). Germline lookup yields CDR1 MGHRA and CDR2 YSYEKL. The V end lost 3 bases, the J end lost 0 bases, and 9 bases lay between the germline ends. The CDR3 loop spans 14 amino acids. CDR3: CASSQRANSYEQYF. For the CDR3, the DNA is TGCGCCAGCAGCCAGAGGGCCAACTCCTACGAGCAGTACTTC.